The 11 T cell receptor beta chains given below trace back to one sample, sequenced in a study of cytomegalovirus exposure and HLA in healthy donors. Use of 60 Vbeta and 13 Jbeta primers characterized the PCR. This table comes from immunoSEQ multiplex PCR, and its TCRdb copy is limited to in-frame clones, with some not included. This sample has about 260,000 clones, with approximately 84% found just once. Specimen: PBMCs. The receptors come from a woman in her thirties or forties in good health and CMV-seropositive.

The rearrangement uses TRBV28 and TRBJ2-7, with 8 positions matching TRBD2. The CDR3 is 15 residues long. Germline V gene lookup returns CDR1 MDHEN and CDR2 SYDVKM. Germline trimming cut 6 bases from V and 3 bases from J; bases unmatched to any gene: 10. Here the CDR3 reads CASRPIRGTSYEQYF. For the CDR3, the DNA is TGTGCCAGCAGACCGATACGCGGGACTAGCTACGAGCAGTACTTC.

This chain uses TRBV7-9 with TRBJ2-3; 11 nucleotides match TRBD2. The V gene end was trimmed by 4 bases and the J gene end by 11 bases; junction bases not matched to a gene: 8. Germline V gene sequence: CDR1 SEHNR, CDR2 FQNEAQ (reference sequence). This CDR3 spans 14 amino acids. CDR3 amino acids: CASSSETSGIKQYF. CDR3 coding DNA: TGTGCCAGCAGCTCAGAGACTAGCGGGATCAAGCAGTATTTT.

This sequence joins TRBV7-2 and TRBJ2-7; TRBD2 agrees at 11 bases. The ends lost 1 base at V and 6 bases at J; junction bases unmatched: 8. The CDR3 contains 16 residues. Germline V gene sequence: CDR1 SGHTA, CDR2 FQGNSA. CDR3 bases: TGTGCCAGCAGCTTAGACTTAGCGGGAGGGATAACCGAGCAGTACTTC. Translating it yields CASSLDLAGGITEQYF.

The V gene is TRBV6-1, the J gene TRBJ2-5; 16 nucleotides agree with TRBD2. Losses at the gene ends were 3 bases for V and 8 bases for J; bases not matched to a gene: 6. Looked up from germline, CDR1 is MNHNS and CDR2 is SASEGT. CDR3 length: 16 residues. CDR3 DNA: TGTGCCAGCAGTGATACCGGGACTAGCGGGAGGGGAACCCAGTACTTC. Translating it yields CASSDTGTSGRGTQYF.

The chain recombines TRBV7-8 with TRBJ2-5; TRBD2 might be the D (6 bases). CDR1 SGHVS and CDR2 FQNEAQ come from the germline V gene. V lost 5 bases and J 4 bases, leaving 20 bases between the germline ends. The CDR3 contains 16 residues. CDR3 sequence: CASSTGTQPGRETQYF. The CDR3 DNA sequence: TGTGCCAGCAGCACCGGGACTCAGCCGGGGCGAGAGACCCAGTACTTC.

The chain combines TRBV9 with TRBJ2-5, with 8 bases matching TRBD1. V lost 3 bases, J lost 2 bases, and 6 bases stayed unmatched. Germline loops: CDR1 SGDLS, CDR2 YYNGEE. The CDR3 extends over 15 amino acids. As DNA, the CDR3 is TGTGCCAGCAGCGCCTTCGGGACAGGTCAAGAGACCCAGTACTTC. Translation: CASSAFGTGQETQYF.

CDR3 coding DNA: TGTGCCAGCAGCAAAGAGGCTAGCGGGGACCCCAATGAGCAGTTCTTC. This sequence encodes CASSKEASGDPNEQFF. V is TRBV21-1 and J is TRBJ2-1; the DNA was not compared with TRBD2, the D call given in the table. TRBV21-1 is noted as a pseudogene. The CDR3 is 16 amino acids.

The rearrangement uses TRBV15 and TRBJ2-5; 8 nucleotides match TRBD1. The J call may be mistaken, given a closer DNA end match to TRBJ2-7. The germline V gene has CDR1 LNHNV and CDR2 YYDKDF (reference sequence). The CDR3 is made up of 15 amino acids. This chain's CDR3 is CATSRDPGGADEQYF. The CDR3 region has the DNA TGTGCCACCAGCAGAGATCCAGGGGGCGCAGACGAGCAGTACTTC.

This chain links TRBV28 with TRBJ2-7; 8 nucleotides align to TRBD1. Germline values: CDR1 MDHEN, CDR2 SYDVKM. V trimming: 6 bases; J trimming: 7 bases; junction bases outside the gene matches: 8. This CDR3 has 13 amino acids. CDR3 bases: TGTGCCAGCAGCTCTGCAGGGGGCCGGGAGCAGTACTTC. Protein product: CASSSAGGREQYF. The full variable domain, completed using reference TRBV28 and TRBJ2-7, is DVKVTQSSRYLVKRTGEKVFLECVQDMDHENMFWYRQDPGLGLRLIYFSYDVKMKEKGDIPEGYSVSREKKERFSLILESASTNQTSMYLCASSSAGGREQYFGPGTRLTVT.

The CDR3 nucleotides are TGTGCCTGGAGTGGGGGGGAAGCTAATGAAAAACTGTTTTTT. It codes for CAWSGGEANEKLFF. The chain couples TRBV30 to TRBJ1-4; TRBD1 is a possible D gene (5 bases). V lost 1 base, J lost 3 bases, and 9 bases lay in between. In germline, CDR1 is GTSNPN, CDR2 SVGIG (reference sequence). This CDR3 has 14 residues.

V usage is TRBV19 and J usage is TRBJ2-3; D is possibly TRBD2 (6 bases). V lost 4 bases and J lost 1, with 15 bases in between. The germline V gene has CDR1 LNHDA and CDR2 SQIVND (reference sequence). The CDR3 totals 16 residues. CDR3 protein: CASSRVSGEGTDTQYF. In DNA, the CDR3 is TGTGCCAGTAGTAGAGTGTCGGGAGAAGGCACAGATACGCAGTATTTT.